This T cell receptor (beta chain) is drawn from a study of blood T cells in healthy people across ages. PCR was performed a second time for roughly 6 to 12 cycles using a sample-barcoded 5' primer and a J-beta primer mix. Each cDNA molecule received a tag from a template-switch adaptor that had 12 random nucleotides. TCRdb ran MiXCR on the 5' RACE reads and lists one entry per CDR3 protein. The table shows about 1.4 million distinct CDR3 sequences, with approximately 59% occurring only once. Individuals who donated were healthy Caucasians from Russia aged about 6 to 100. Material: blood. The clonotype originates from a man aged 18 to 30 in good health.

The CDR3 DNA is TGCAGTGCTTACGACAGAGTGATCACAGATACGCAGTATTTT. This translates into CSAYDRVITDTQYF. The chain joins TRBV20-1 to TRBJ2-3; TRBD1 might be the D (5 bases). V dropped 5 bases and J dropped 2 bases, with 14 bases sitting between them. The CDR3 sequence is 14 residues long. Germline lookup yields CDR1 DFQATT and CDR2 SNEGSKA (reference sequence).